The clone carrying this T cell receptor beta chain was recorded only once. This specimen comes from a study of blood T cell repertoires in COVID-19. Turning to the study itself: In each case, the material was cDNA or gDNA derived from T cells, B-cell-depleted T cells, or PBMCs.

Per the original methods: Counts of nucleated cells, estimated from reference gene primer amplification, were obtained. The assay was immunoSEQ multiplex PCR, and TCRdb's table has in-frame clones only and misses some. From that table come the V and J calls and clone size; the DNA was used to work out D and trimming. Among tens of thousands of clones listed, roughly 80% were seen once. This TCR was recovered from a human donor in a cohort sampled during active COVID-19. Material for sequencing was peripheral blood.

In DNA, the CDR3 is TGTGCCAGCAGCCAGGGCCCCTTCTCCTACAATGAGCAGTTCTTC. Translated: CASSQGPFSYNEQFF. The chain recombines TRBV11-2 with TRBJ2-1; D is possibly TRBD1 (5 bases). The CDR3 is made up of 15 amino acids. Germline CDR1 and CDR2: SGHAT and FQNNGV. V lost 5 bases, J lost 0 bases, and 11 bases lay in between.